Listed below are T cell receptor beta chains from one sample, sequenced in a study of blood T cell repertoires in COVID-19. Some clones are missing from TCRdb's copy, which holds only in-frame ones; the method was immunoSEQ multiplex PCR. The sample yields tens of thousands of clones, approximately 80% seen once. Sequencing was done on a sample of peripheral blood. The receptors come from a man aged 55 to 69 with acute or convalescent COVID-19. Both conserved end residues are part of each CDR3. Fields, in order: J gene, CDR3 length, D gene, clone size, V gene, CDR3 DNA, CDR3 protein. The D gene is left open where the match is weak. A row's size may be missing; if present it is once, few, many or a size class.

>TRBJ1-2|12|NA|NA|TRBV28
TGTGCCAGCAATTCGGGGTATAGTGGCTACACCTTC
CASNSGYSGYTF
>TRBJ2-6|14|NA|NA|TRBV5-1
TGCGCCAGCAGCCACAGCTCTGGGGCCAACGTCCTGACTTTC
CASSHSSGANVLTF
>TRBJ2-7|15|TRBD1|NA|TRBV9
TGTGCCAGCAGCGTAGCGGGACAGGGACCCTACGAGCAGTACTTC
CASSVAGQGPYEQYF
>TRBJ2-2|16|TRBD1|NA|TRBV7-8
TGTGCCAGCAGCCCAACCGGGACAGGGAACACCGGGGAGCTGTTTTTT
CASSPTGTGNTGELFF
>TRBJ1-2|13|TRBD1|NA|TRBV12-3/TRBV12-4
TGTGCCAGCACCTCGGACAGGGGCTATGGCTACACCTTC
CASTSDRGYGYTF
>TRBJ1-1|15|NA|once|TRBV7-2
TGTGCCAGCAGCTTACTATATGTGTTACCCACTGAAGCTTTCTTT
CASSLLYVLPTEAFF
>TRBJ1-6|14|TRBD1|NA|TRBV27
TGTGCCAGCAGTCGGGACAGCTATAATTCACCCCTCCACTTT
CASSRDSYNSPLHF
>TRBJ2-1|14|TRBD1|NA|TRBV7-2
TGTGCCATTACCGGGACAGGGGTATACAATGAGCAGTTCTTC
CAITGTGVYNEQFF
>TRBJ1-3|15|NA|NA|TRBV3-1/TRBV3-2
TGTGCCAGCAGCCAAGCTGAGATCTCTGGAAACACCATATATTTT
CASSQAEISGNTIYF
>TRBJ1-2|14|NA|few|TRBV5-1
TGCGCCAGCAGCTTGGGCGTACGGGGTGGTGGCTACACCTTC
CASSLGVRGGGYTF
>TRBJ1-5|15|NA|NA|TRBV7-2
TGTGCCAGCAGCTTACAGCAGGGGAATGGGCAGCCCCAGCATTTT
CASSLQQGNGQPQHF
>TRBJ2-1|12|NA|NA|TRBV6-5
TGTGCCAGCAGGGAGAGAGGCAGAGAGCAGTTCTTC
CASRERGREQFF
>TRBJ2-1|14|NA|NA|TRBV21-1
TGTGCCAGCAGCAAAGGGAGACTACGGAATGAGCAGTTCTTC
CASSKGRLRNEQFF
>TRBJ2-7|16|NA|NA|TRBV7-8
TGTGCCAGCGAAGGGCCTCCGGGACACAGGTCCTACGAGCAGTACTTC
CASEGPPGHRSYEQYF
>TRBJ1-4|15|TRBD1|NA|TRBV5-6
TGTGCCAGCAGCGCTCAACAGGGGATTAGGGAAAAACTGTTTTTT
CASSAQQGIREKLFF
>TRBJ2-3|16|TRBD2|NA|TRBV5-6
TGTGCCAGCAGCTCCCTGACTAGCGGGGGACGGGATACGCAGTATTTT
CASSSLTSGGRDTQYF
>TRBJ1-2|15|TRBD1|NA|TRBV2
TGTGCCAGCAGCGCTCAATTCGACAGGGGGCATGGCTACACCTTC
CASSAQFDRGHGYTF
>TRBJ2-6|16|NA|medium-sized|TRBV19
TGTGCCAGTAAACACCAAGGGGGCTCTGGGGCCAACGTCCTGACTTTC
CASKHQGGSGANVLTF
>TRBJ2-7|13|TRBD1|NA|TRBV5-1
TGCGCCAGCGGATCAACAGGGGCCGGCGAGCAGTACTTC
CASGSTGAGEQYF
>TRBJ1-3|16|TRBD1|NA|TRBV7-9
TGTGCCAGCAGCCAACAGGGGCCGAGCTCTGGAAACACCATATATTTT
CASSQQGPSSGNTIYF
>TRBJ2-2|15|NA|NA|TRBV5-1
TGCGCCAGCAGCTTGGAAGGGGGAACAACCGGGGAGCTGTTTTTT
CASSLEGGTTGELFF
>TRBJ1-1|14|TRBD1|NA|TRBV9
TGTGCCAGCAGCGAGGGACAGACGAACACTGAAGCTTTCTTT
CASSEGQTNTEAFF
>TRBJ2-7|15|NA|NA|TRBV19
TGTGCCAGTAGTATAGGACGGGAAGTCTCCTACGAGCAGTACTTC
CASSIGREVSYEQYF
>TRBJ1-2|15|NA|NA|TRBV30
TGTGCCTGGAGTGTAGAGGACAGCCTCTACTATGGCTACACCTTC
CAWSVEDSLYYGYTF
>TRBJ2-5|14|NA|NA|TRBV25-1
TGTGCCAGCAGTGAACTCAGGACAGAAGAGACCCAGTACTTC
CASSELRTEETQYF
>TRBJ1-1|14|NA|few|TRBV7-9
TGTGCCAGCAGCAGAGACAGGATGAACACTGAAGCTTTCTTT
CASSRDRMNTEAFF
>TRBJ2-7|14|NA|NA|TRBV7-9
TGTGCCAGCAGCTTAGTAGAAGTAAACTACGAGCAGTACTTC
CASSLVEVNYEQYF
>TRBJ2-1|15|TRBD2|NA|TRBV19
TGTGCCAGTAGTATAGTAAGCGGGGGTCATGATGAGCAGTTCTTC
CASSIVSGGHDEQFF
>TRBJ1-1|14|TRBD1|NA|TRBV2
TGTGCCAGCAAGGTTACAGGGGTGGACACTGAAGCTTTCTTT
CASKVTGVDTEAFF
>TRBJ1-6|17|NA|once|TRBV4-1
TGCGCCAGCAGCCACGGTCTACGGGGGAGGAATAATTCACCCCTCCACTTT
CASSHGLRGRNNSPLHF
>TRBJ1-1|13|NA|few|TRBV5-1
TGCGCCAGCAGCTTTACTGGGAACACTGAAGCTTTCTTT
CASSFTGNTEAFF
>TRBJ2-1|16|TRBD1|NA|TRBV18
TGTGCCAGCTCACCACCTCGAGACAGGGGGAGTTACGAGCAGTTCTTC
CASSPPRDRGSYEQFF
>TRBJ1-2|14|NA|NA|TRBV2
TGTGCCAGCAGTGACATAGGGGCAAAACCTGGCTACACCTTC
CASSDIGAKPGYTF
>TRBJ1-1|16|TRBD1|NA|TRBV7-2
TGTGCCAGCAGCACCCGGGACAGTAGTATGAACACTGAAGCTTTCTTT
CASSTRDSSMNTEAFF
>TRBJ2-5|15|TRBD2|NA|TRBV5-1
TGCGCCAGCGCGCGGACTAGCGGGGGGGAAGAGACCCAGTACTTC
CASARTSGGEETQYF
>TRBJ1-4|11|NA|NA|TRBV18
TGTGCCAGCTCACGGGAGGAAAAACTGTTTTTT
CASSREEKLFF
>TRBJ1-1|11|NA|NA|TRBV20-1
TGCAGTGCCCCCATGAACACTGAAGCTTTCTTT
CSAPMNTEAFF
>TRBJ2-7|14|NA|NA|TRBV3-1/TRBV3-2
TGTGCCAGCAGCCAAGTCGGTAGCCGCTACGAGCAGTACTTC
CASSQVGSRYEQYF
>TRBJ1-6|14|NA|NA|TRBV9
TGTGCCAGCAGCGTAGGGGGCGGTTATTCACCCCTCCACTTT
CASSVGGGYSPLHF
>TRBJ1-2|16|NA|NA|TRBV4-3
TGCGCCAGCAGCCTGGACAACGCTGCGGCTAACTATGGCTACACCTTC
CASSLDNAAANYGYTF
>TRBJ1-6|18|NA|NA|TRBV2
TGTGCCAGCAGTGAAGCGTCCGGTAGTCTACCTTATAATTCACCCCTCCACTTT
CASSEASGSLPYNSPLHF
>TRBJ1-2|18|TRBD1|NA|TRBV13
TGTGCCAGCAGTCCTATTCGGGACAGGGTTTATAGGACCTATGGCTACACCTTC
CASSPIRDRVYRTYGYTF
>TRBJ1-4|14|TRBD1|NA|TRBV3-1/TRBV3-2
TGTGCCAGCAGCGCAGACAGGGGGAATGAAAAACTGTTTTTT
CASSADRGNEKLFF
>TRBJ1-2|14|TRBD1|once|TRBV7-3
TGTGCCAGCAGGACTCCGGGACAGGGTGGCGGCTACACCTTC
CASRTPGQGGGYTF
>TRBJ2-1|17|TRBD2|NA|TRBV24-1
TGTGCCACCAGTGATTCTGGACTAGCGGGGGATCCGAATGAGCAGTTCTTC
CATSDSGLAGDPNEQFF
>TRBJ1-1|13|TRBD1|NA|TRBV4-2
TGTGCCAGCAGGCGGACAGGGGCCACTGAAGCTTTCTTT
CASRRTGATEAFF
>TRBJ1-4|13|NA|once|TRBV5-5
TGTGCCAGCAATATCCTCCCCGGTGAAAAACTGTTTTTT
CASNILPGEKLFF
>TRBJ1-5|19|TRBD1|NA|TRBV19
TGTGCCAGTAGTATAGATAGAGGTTTACAGGGGGTTAGCAATCAGCCCCAGCATTTT
CASSIDRGLQGVSNQPQHF